The source of this TCR beta chain is a study of T cell responses to AZD1222 COVID-19 vaccine. Broader study findings: Nearly half of spike-specific TCRs reportedly target variant regions that are unmutated in the B.1.351 and B.1.1.7 variants.

On this clone itself: The antigen is undetermined.

Sequencing used immunoSEQ multiplex PCR; TCRdb keeps in-frame clones, though not all of them. The top ten hold under 8% of the sample, which has fewer than 200,000 clones, 90% seen once. Per the germline V gene, CDR1 is SGHTA and CDR2 is FQGNSA. Between the trimmed V and J ends, which lost 5 bases and 0 bases, there was a span of 11 bases. The CDR3 runs to 15 residues. This specimen consisted of peripheral blood, obtained on day 0 of AZD1222 vaccination. The rearrangement links TRBV7-2 to TRBJ2-1; D might be TRBD2 (6 bases). This sequence was found in an adult in good health. CDR3 protein: CASSLSSDSYNEQFF. The CDR3 coding sequence is TGTGCCAGCAGCCTATCTAGCGACTCCTACAATGAGCAGTTCTTC.